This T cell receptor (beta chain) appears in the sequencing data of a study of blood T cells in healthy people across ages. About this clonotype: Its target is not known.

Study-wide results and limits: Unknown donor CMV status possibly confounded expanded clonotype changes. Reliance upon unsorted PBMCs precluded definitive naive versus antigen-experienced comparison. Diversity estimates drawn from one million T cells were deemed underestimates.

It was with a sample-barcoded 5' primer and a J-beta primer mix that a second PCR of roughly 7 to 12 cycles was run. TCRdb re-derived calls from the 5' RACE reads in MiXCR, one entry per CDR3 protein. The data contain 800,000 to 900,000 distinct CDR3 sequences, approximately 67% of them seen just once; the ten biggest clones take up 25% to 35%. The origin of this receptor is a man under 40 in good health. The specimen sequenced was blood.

The CDR3: CASSYYRDSYEQYF. CDR3 sequence (DNA): TGTGCCAGCAGTTACTACCGGGACTCCTACGAGCAGTACTTC. This sequence joins TRBV6-5 and TRBJ2-7; D is possibly TRBD2 (5 bases). V was clipped by 1 base and J by 0 bases, with 7 bases between them. This CDR3 comprises 14 residues. CDR1 is MNHEY, CDR2 SVGAGI, per germline.